Included here is one T cell receptor (beta chain) sequence, with context. In this sample, this clonotype turned up many times. Its antigen has not been determined. Within one base of it there is no much larger clone, and no base qualities were kept. A distance of 10 bases separates the germline ends of V and J, which lose 3 bases and 8 bases respectively. Measured from the cysteine to the phenylalanine, the CDR3 is 12 residues long. Only the CDR3 DNA stays, 36 bases, in frame from base 1. A patient counted as having stable Graves' hyperthyroidism if no progression to ophthalmopathy occurred over 18 months of follow-up. Hyperthyroidism patients were aged 18 to 65 years and newly diagnosed, with disease duration of less than 2 months. Exclusion was applied to patients with uncontrolled infections, other autoimmune diseases, pregnancy or lactation. Diagnoses were established on the basis of clinical symptoms, serum thyroxine and TRAb, thyroid ultrasound, and orbital computed tomography. PBMCs were separated from over 9 ml of fresh peripheral blood using Ficoll-Paque density gradient centrifugation. Total RNA was extracted with Trizol reagent, and quality was checked on an Agilent 2100 Bioanalyzer.

The source of the sample is a study of T cells in Graves' hyperthyroidism and ophthalmopathy (dated by TCRdb to between 2018 and 2021). In the study overall: Peripheral blood was sampled at the time of initial diagnosis, prior to any treatment. To identify TCR V-J signatures that set the groups apart, the researchers used a discovery cohort of 90 to 100 patients, made up of fewer than 50 with Graves' ophthalmopathy and around 58 with stable Graves' hyperthyroidism. Prospective prediction of ophthalmopathy was tested in an independent validation cohort consisting of about 20 hyperthyroidism patients and around 16 patients who later progressed to ophthalmopathy. The 75 to 100 discovery patients were randomly split 7:3 into training and test sets. The study also compared thyroid tissue and blood T-cell repertoires from about 6 Graves' hyperthyroidism patients. After sampling, hyperthyroidism patients received methimazole starting at 30 mg daily, and ophthalmopathy patients received high-dose intravenous methylprednisolone. The paper reports TCR Vbeta CDR3 sequencing of about 140 peripheral blood samples: 43 ophthalmopathy, fewer than 80 hyperthyroidism and approximately 17 progressor patients.

Amplification of TCR beta CDR3 regions was carried out from RNA transcripts. The first round of RT-PCR for the TCR CDR3 was performed with the HTBI primer set and the Qiagen OneStep RT-PCR kit. Libraries were constructed in a second round of multiplex PCR, after which size selection and purification were performed. Sequencing of the libraries was done on an Illumina HiSeq2000 using paired-end 100 bp reads. Per the original workflow: SOAPnuke was used to process the raw data, removing reads that contained adapters or uncalled bases, had a mean Phred below 15, or lacked an exact match to the constant primer or identifier. High-quality paired reads were merged using COPE v1.2.5, and each unique nucleotide sequence was defined as a clonotype. Clonotypes were aligned to IMGT TRBV, TRBD and TRBJ reference segments using MiTCR v1.1. The analysis was restricted to V-J combinations with a frequency above 0.0001, which together covered about 99% of the repertoires. A TCS score was defined as the ratio between F50 (clonal expansion) and ExV (chaos), using BLOSUM62-based TCRdist between CDR3 peptides within each V-J. Welch's t-statistics and random forest reduced roughly 530 V-J features to 10 to 15, which were used in a naive Bayes classifier (R e1071). TCRdb reanalyzed the raw reads on its own, using fastp at Q25 for trimming and MiXCR for clone calling, and kept in-frame beta chains. Rows are combined by CDR3 protein, so each entry shows the most common genes and DNA. What appears here as the V and J calls and clone size reflects TCRdb's work, not the paper's. Recorded for this sample are about 350,000 distinct CDR3 sequences; about 14% of them occurred a single time. The ten largest make up around 24% of the sample.

Overall results and qualifications from the work: Most expanded thyroid clonotypes (frequency above 0.001) were also found in blood, which suggests that blood repertoires may mirror thyroid immune responses. In validation, the model predicted progression to ophthalmopathy with roughly 70% sensitivity and approximately 74% specificity, a median of about 6.7 months before onset. Sample size was not statistically predetermined, and blinding of investigators to group allocation was not performed. A 13 V-J signature model separated ophthalmopathy from stable hyperthyroidism, with nearly 90% sensitivity and 81% to 82% specificity in cross-validation and 80%/75% in testing.

Recombination linked TRBV12-3 or TRBV12-4 to TRBJ1-1, with no D gene named confidently. The sequenced sample consisted of blood. The sequence derives from a woman aged 25 to 39 with Graves' hyperthyroidism. The CDR3 protein: CASSLFSAEAFF. The DNA is as follows: TGTGCCAGCAGTTTGTTCTCCGCGGAAGCTTTCTTT.